The rows below give T cell receptor beta chains drawn from one sample of a study of blood T cells in healthy people across ages. TCRdb processed the 5' RACE reads anew with MiXCR; each CDR3 protein has one entry. The data show about 1.6 million distinct CDR3 sequences, about 31% seen once. The sequenced sample consisted of blood. The receptors were gathered from a woman aged 25 to 39 in good health. CDR3s include the opening cysteine and the closing phenylalanine or tryptophan. The D gene is left open where the match is weak. Clone sizes are given selectively: once, few, many, or a class where the clone is expanded.

j_call clone_size d_call v_call cdr3_nt cdr3_aa
TRBJ2-5 NA TRBD2 TRBV13 TGTGCCAGCAACACCCGGGCTAGCGGGGGTGAGACCCAGTACTTC CASNTRASGGETQYF
TRBJ1-5 NA TRBD1 TRBV27 TGTGCCAGCAGTTTTTATGGGACAGGGTTAAGTAGCAATCAGCCCCAGCATTTT CASSFYGTGLSSNQPQHF
TRBJ2-3 NA TRBD2 TRBV12-3/TRBV12-4 TGTGCCAGCAGTCCGGGACTACCGACGCAGTATTTT CASSPGLPTQYF
TRBJ1-5 NA NA TRBV5-5 TGTGCCAGCAGCCCCCGGACGGATAGCAATCAGCCCCAGCATTTT CASSPRTDSNQPQHF
TRBJ2-7 few TRBD1 TRBV28 TGTGCCAGCAGTTCCTTTCTCGGGACAGGGAGCCACGAGCAGTACTTC CASSSFLGTGSHEQYF
TRBJ2-3 NA NA TRBV3-1 TGTGCCAGCAGCCCGACCGATACAGATACGCAGTATTTT CASSPTDTDTQYF
TRBJ2-1 few NA TRBV24-1 TGTGCCACCAGTGATCCTACAAATCGTGGGAATGAGCAGTTCTTC CATSDPTNRGNEQFF
TRBJ2-2 once TRBD2 TRBV2 TGTGCCAGCAGTCTAGCGGGAAAGAGCACCGGGGAGCTGTTTTTT CASSLAGKSTGELFF
TRBJ1-1 NA TRBD1 TRBV5-6 TGTGCCAGCAGCTTTGAGACAGGGGTTAACACTGAAGCTTTCTTT CASSFETGVNTEAFF
TRBJ1-1 NA NA TRBV20-1 TGCAGTGCTAGAGCCTGGACAGTAGCTTTCTTT CSARAWTVAFF
TRBJ1-2 few NA TRBV30 TGTGCCTGGAGGCACCCAGGGTCACGGTCTGGCTACACCTTC CAWRHPGSRSGYTF
TRBJ2-1 few NA TRBV14 TGTGCCAGCAGCGAAGAACGGGGGCGGCCTCCCTACAATGAGCAGTTCTTC CASSEERGRPPYNEQFF
TRBJ1-1 many TRBD1 TRBV3-1 TGTGCCAGCAGCCGGGGACAGGTGAACACTGAAGCTTTCTTT CASSRGQVNTEAFF
TRBJ1-1 NA TRBD1 TRBV6-6 TGTGCCAGCACCACACAGGGGGCCGGGACTGAAGCTTTCTTT CASTTQGAGTEAFF
TRBJ2-5 NA NA TRBV4-1 TGCGCCAGCAGCCAATACGGGAATATGGCATCCCCAGAGACCCAGTACTTC CASSQYGNMASPETQYF
TRBJ1-2 few NA TRBV6-6 TGTGCCAGCAGTTACGGGGATGGCTACACCTTC CASSYGDGYTF
TRBJ2-2 NA NA TRBV6-1 TGTGCCAGCGGGGGAGTAGCCGGGGAGCTGTTTTTT CASGGVAGELFF
TRBJ1-5 few NA TRBV5-6 TGTGCCAGCAGCTCCGGGGGCGTTAATAGCAATCAGCCCCAGCATTTT CASSSGGVNSNQPQHF
TRBJ1-6 few NA TRBV2 TGTGCCAGCAGTGATCGAAGCTCCTATAATTCACCCCTCCACTTT CASSDRSSYNSPLHF
TRBJ2-1 NA NA TRBV5-6 TGTGCCAGCAGCTTTAGGGACGGATTATGGAATGAGCAGTTCTTC CASSFRDGLWNEQFF
TRBJ2-7 NA NA TRBV6-5 TGTGCCAGCAGTAGGGCCGGGACGGAAACCTACGAGCAGTACTTC CASSRAGTETYEQYF
TRBJ2-5 few NA TRBV7-6 TGTGCCAGTAGCCCCTTCCGGGGCCTTCAAGAGACCCAGTACTTC CASSPFRGLQETQYF
TRBJ2-1 NA NA TRBV7-2 TGTGCCAGCAGCTCCACCTACAGTGAGCAGTTCTTC CASSSTYSEQFF
TRBJ2-3 NA NA TRBV12-5 TGTGCTAGTGGTTTGGGAGTGAGGGATACGCAGTATTTT CASGLGVRDTQYF
TRBJ1-2 few NA TRBV25-1 TGTGCCAGCAGGCCCCGGACAGCCTTTTATGGCTACACCTTC CASRPRTAFYGYTF
TRBJ1-5 NA TRBD1 TRBV20-1 TGCAGTGCCCAGACAGGGTCGGATCAGCCCCAGCATTTT CSAQTGSDQPQHF
TRBJ2-1 NA TRBD2 TRBV5-1 TGCGCCAGCAGCTTGGGGACTAGCGGGTTTAACAATGAGCAGTTCTTC CASSLGTSGFNNEQFF
TRBJ2-1 many NA TRBV27 TGTGCCAGCACTCCCCCCGGTAAAAGACCCTACAATGAGCAGTTCTTC CASTPPGKRPYNEQFF
TRBJ2-5 few NA TRBV7-9 TGTGCCAGCAGCCCCCCCCTCGGACACCAAGAGACCCAGTACTTC CASSPPLGHQETQYF
TRBJ1-1 few NA TRBV5-4 TGTGCCAGCAGCTGGGTTTGGGATAACGAAGCTTTCTTT CASSWVWDNEAFF
TRBJ2-5 few TRBD2 TRBV30 TGTGCCTGCCCAACTAGCGGAGGGGGGGAGACCCAGTACTTC CACPTSGGGETQYF
TRBJ2-3 NA NA TRBV20-1 TGCAGTGCTAGGGATTACGAAGGGAGCCCAGATACGCAGTATTTT CSARDYEGSPDTQYF
TRBJ2-3 few NA TRBV29-1 TGCGGAGTGCAGGCTCGGTTCACAGATACGCAGTATTTT CGVQARFTDTQYF
TRBJ1-4 NA TRBD1 TRBV27 TGTGCCAGCAGTCCGTTCAACAGGGGAGAGGGTGAAAAACTGTTTTTT CASSPFNRGEGEKLFF
TRBJ2-1 NA TRBD2 TRBV19 TGTGCCAGTAGGTACGGGACTAGCGATTACAATGAGCAGTTCTTC CASRYGTSDYNEQFF
TRBJ2-6 many NA TRBV7-9 TGTGCCAGCAGCTTGTCCCGCGCAGGGGCCAACGTCCTGACTTTC CASSLSRAGANVLTF
TRBJ2-3 NA NA TRBV5-1 TGCGCCAGCAGCGTATCAGGACAGACCCTCACAGATACGCAGTATTTT CASSVSGQTLTDTQYF
TRBJ2-1 few NA TRBV5-1 TGCGCCAGCAGCTTGTCGGACGGCGGAGAGCAGTTCTTC CASSLSDGGEQFF
TRBJ2-1 NA TRBD2 TRBV30 TGTGCCTGCAACCGCGGGAGGCAGTTCTTC CACNRGRQFF
TRBJ1-2 few NA TRBV5-5 TGTGCCAGCAGCTTGGACAGGGCAGCCTACACCTTC CASSLDRAAYTF
TRBJ2-1 NA NA TRBV9 TGTGCCAGCAGCGACGGGATAGGGCAGTTCTTC CASSDGIGQFF
TRBJ1-1 NA NA TRBV3-1 TGTGCCAGCAGCCACCAGCAAATGAACGCTGAAGCTTTCTTT CASSHQQMNAEAFF
TRBJ2-5 many NA TRBV7-2 TGTGCCAGCAGCTTAGCGGTATACCAAGAGACCCAGTACTTC CASSLAVYQETQYF
TRBJ1-5 NA TRBD1 TRBV6-6 TGTGCCAGCAGTACACAGGGGGTTATTAGTGGTAATCAGCCCCAGCATTTT CASSTQGVISGNQPQHF
TRBJ2-7 NA NA TRBV20-1 TGCAGTGCGCCCGGGACCAAAACCACCAACTACGAGCAGTACTTC CSAPGTKTTNYEQYF
TRBJ1-2 few NA TRBV6-6 TGTGCCAGCAGTGAGGCACTGGACAGACTTTATGGCTACACCTTC CASSEALDRLYGYTF
TRBJ2-1 NA NA TRBV10-3 TGTGCCATCAGTCCGCCAGGGAAGGATGAGCAGTTCTTC CAISPPGKDEQFF
TRBJ2-3 few TRBD2 TRBV7-9 TGTGCCAGCAGCTTAGCTAGCGGGGGCTACCACACAGATACGCAGTATTTT CASSLASGGYHTDTQYF
TRBJ2-1 few NA TRBV7-8 TGTGCCAGCAGCTTAGAGGGCCCTAGGGGGGAGCAGTTCTTC CASSLEGPRGEQFF
TRBJ1-1 NA NA TRBV5-1 TGCGCCAGCAGCCCACAGAGGATGAACGCTGAAGCTTTCTTT CASSPQRMNAEAFF
TRBJ1-1 NA NA TRBV5-1 TGCGCCAGCAGCTGGGGGAGTCATTTGAACACTGAAGCTTTCTTT CASSWGSHLNTEAFF